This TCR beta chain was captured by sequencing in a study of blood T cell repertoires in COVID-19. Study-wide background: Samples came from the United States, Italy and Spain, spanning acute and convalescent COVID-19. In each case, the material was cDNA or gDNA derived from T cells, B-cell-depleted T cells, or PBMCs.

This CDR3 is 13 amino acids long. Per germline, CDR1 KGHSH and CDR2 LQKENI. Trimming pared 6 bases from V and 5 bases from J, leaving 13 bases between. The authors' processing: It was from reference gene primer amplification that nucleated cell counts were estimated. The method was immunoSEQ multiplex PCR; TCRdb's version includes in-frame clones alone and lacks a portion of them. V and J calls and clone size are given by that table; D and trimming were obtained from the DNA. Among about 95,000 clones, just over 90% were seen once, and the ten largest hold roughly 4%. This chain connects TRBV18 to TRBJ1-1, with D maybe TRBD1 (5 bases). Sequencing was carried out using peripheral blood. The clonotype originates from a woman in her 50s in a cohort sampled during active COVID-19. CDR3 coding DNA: TGTGCCAGCTCGTCCAGGGTAGGGACTGAAGCTTTCTTT. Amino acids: CASSSRVGTEAFF.